The rows below give T cell receptor beta chains drawn from one sample of a study of technical replicates of blood from a few donors. TCRdb's copy holds only in-frame clones and misses some; the assay was immunoSEQ multiplex PCR. This table holds fewer than 100,000 clones, about 94% found once. The sample consisted of T cells isolated from PBMCs. These receptors all come from a human donor in good health. CDR3s include the opening cysteine and the closing phenylalanine or tryptophan. D genes are given only for firm matches. Some rows have no size entry. The others give once, few or many, or a class for an expanded clone.

v_call	j_call	d_call	clone_size	cdr3_aa	cdr3_nt
TRBV15	TRBJ1-2	.	.	CATSRGTDLPRYGYTF	TGTGCCACCAGCAGAGGGACTGACTTGCCCCGCTATGGCTACACCTTC
TRBV7-2	TRBJ2-7	.	.	CASSLVVSSHEQYF	TGTGCCAGCAGCTTAGTAGTTAGCTCACACGAGCAGTACTTC
TRBV19	TRBJ2-3	TRBD2	.	CASSIITSGTFGDTQYF	TGTGCCAGTAGTATTATAACTAGCGGGACATTTGGAGATACGCAGTATTTT
TRBV6-1	TRBJ1-5	.	.	CASSAGTQNQPQHF	TGTGCCAGCAGTGCCGGGACACAAAATCAGCCCCAGCATTTT
TRBV28	TRBJ1-2	.	medium-sized	CASSYPEGNYGYTF	TGTGCCAGCAGTTACCCAGAGGGTAACTATGGCTACACCTTC
TRBV28	TRBJ1-2	.	.	CASSFGRDLGYTF	TGTGCCAGCAGTTTTGGCAGGGATCTTGGCTACACCTTC
TRBV6-6	TRBJ1-2	TRBD1	.	CASSGRTGGFAGYTF	TGTGCCAGCAGTGGGCGGACAGGGGGCTTCGCCGGCTACACCTTC
TRBV10-3	TRBJ1-2	TRBD1	.	CAISWTGGRGGYTF	TGTGCCATCAGCTGGACAGGGGGCAGAGGTGGCTACACCTTC
TRBV9	TRBJ2-7	TRBD2	.	CASSAGLADTYEQYF	TGTGCCAGCAGCGCGGGACTAGCGGACACCTACGAGCAGTACTTC
TRBV14	TRBJ2-3	.	.	CASSQDQAGTLSDTQYF	TGTGCCAGCAGCCAAGATCAGGCGGGGACGCTATCAGATACGCAGTATTTT
TRBV19	TRBJ1-2	.	.	CASSIYGDYGYTF	TGTGCCAGTAGTATTTACGGGGACTATGGCTACACCTTC
TRBV6-6	TRBJ2-7	.	.	CASSYSVYEQYF	TGTGCCAGCAGTTACTCCGTCTACGAGCAGTACTTC
TRBV29-1	TRBJ2-5	.	.	CSVGLGGETQYF	TGCAGCGTTGGGCTGGGGGGAGAGACCCAGTACTTC
TRBV30	TRBJ2-1	.	.	CAWRADSNEQFF	TGTGCCTGGAGGGCAGACAGCAATGAGCAGTTCTTC
TRBV6-5	TRBJ1-5	TRBD1	.	CASSSGTGIQPQHF	TGTGCCAGCAGCTCCGGGACAGGGATTCAGCCCCAGCATTTT
TRBV11-3	TRBJ2-7	.	.	CASSLALDSSNEQYF	TGTGCCAGCAGCTTAGCACTGGACAGTTCCAACGAGCAGTACTTC
TRBV5-1	TRBJ2-7	.	.	CASSFQGPASEQYF	TGCGCCAGCAGCTTTCAGGGGCCCGCTAGCGAGCAGTACTTC